This note documents a single T cell receptor beta chain sequence. The antigen it binds to is not known. The input lacks base qualities; no much larger clone sits a single base away. This specimen comes from a study of T cells in Graves' hyperthyroidism and ophthalmopathy (dated by TCRdb to the late 2010s). Regarding the research as a whole: Peripheral blood was collected at initial diagnosis, before any treatment. TCR V-J signatures able to tell the groups apart were searched for in a discovery cohort of about a hundred patients, of whom roughly 42 had Graves' ophthalmopathy and about 60 had stable Graves' hyperthyroidism. An independent validation cohort of under 20 hyperthyroidism patients and roughly 16 patients who later progressed to ophthalmopathy tested prospective prediction of ophthalmopathy. For training and testing, the 100 or so patients in the discovery cohort were randomly divided in a 7:3 ratio. Thyroid tissue and blood T-cell repertoires from six Graves' hyperthyroidism patients were also compared in the study. Following sampling, methimazole starting at 30 mg daily was given to hyperthyroidism patients, and high-dose intravenous methylprednisolone was given to ophthalmopathy patients. According to the paper, TCR Vbeta CDR3 sequencing was carried out on some 140 peripheral blood samples, which came from fewer than 50 ophthalmopathy, 80 or so hyperthyroidism and 17 progressor patients.

Graves' hyperthyroidism was defined as stable when no progression to ophthalmopathy occurred over 18 months of follow-up. Hyperthyroidism patients were newly diagnosed, had a disease duration of under 2 months, and were aged 18 to 65 years. Patients with uncontrolled infections, other autoimmune diseases, pregnancy or lactation were excluded. Diagnoses relied on clinical symptoms, serum thyroxine and TRAb, thyroid ultrasound and orbital computed tomography. PBMCs were isolated from approximately 10 ml of fresh peripheral blood by Ficoll-Paque density gradient centrifugation. Total RNA was extracted with Trizol reagent, and quality was checked on an Agilent 2100 Bioanalyzer. Amplification of TCR beta CDR3 regions was carried out from RNA transcripts. A first-round RT-PCR of the TCR CDR3 used the HTBI primer set with the Qiagen OneStep RT-PCR kit. Libraries were constructed in a second round of multiplex PCR, after which size selection and purification were performed. Sequencing of the libraries was done on an Illumina HiSeq2000 using paired-end 100 bp reads. For the original study's pipeline: SOAPnuke was used to process the raw data, throwing out any read that contained adapters or uncalled bases, had a mean Phred below 15, or lacked an exact constant-primer or identifier match. High-quality paired reads were merged with COPE v1.2.5, and unique nucleotide sequences were defined as clonotypes. Clonotypes were aligned to IMGT TRBV, TRBD and TRBJ reference segments using MiTCR v1.1. The analysis was restricted to V-J combinations with a frequency above 0.0001, which together covered 99.2% of the repertoires. The TCS score was defined as F50 (clonal expansion) divided by E x V (chaos), with BLOSUM62-based TCRdist calculated between CDR3 peptides within each V-J. Welch's t-statistics and random forest reduced 500 to 650 V-J features to 13, which were used in a naive Bayes classifier (R e1071). TCRdb reprocessing: public reads trimmed at Q25 with fastp, clones called with MiXCR, in-frame beta chains kept. Each entry merges the rows of one CDR3 protein and shows their most common DNA and genes. The V and J calls follow TCRdb's processing rather than the paper's. The sample profile shows a few hundred thousand distinct CDR3 sequences; approximately 15% of them were found once. In total, the top ten clones hold 6.5% to 8% of the sample.

A distance of 16 bases separates the germline ends of V and J, which lose 2 bases and 2 bases respectively. Inclusive of the bounding cysteine and phenylalanine, the CDR3 is 17 residues long. Only the CDR3 region is kept as DNA, spanning 51 bases read in frame from base 1. The paper's findings and limits, for the study overall: No statistical method was used to set the sample size in advance, and investigators knew the group allocation. A model built on a 13 V-J signature distinguished ophthalmopathy from stable hyperthyroidism, reaching 85% to 90% sensitivity and 81.08% specificity in cross-validation and 80%/75% in testing. During validation, the model predicted progression to ophthalmopathy a median of around six months ahead of onset, with 60% to 71% sensitivity and around 73% specificity. Most expanded thyroid clonotypes (frequency above 0.001) were also detected in blood, suggesting blood repertoires may reflect thyroid immune responses.

This chain is built from TRBV12-3 or TRBV12-4 and TRBJ2-4; possibly the D gene is TRBD1, per 6 matching bases. This receptor was taken from a woman under 40 with Graves' hyperthyroidism. Sequenced sample: blood. This receptor carries the CDR3 CASSLRDIGSSKNIQYF. The bases are TGTGCCAGCAGTTTACGGGACATAGGTAGTTCCAAAAACATTCAGTACTTC.